One sample yielded the 3 T cell receptor beta chains listed below, sequenced in a study of T cells in Graves' hyperthyroidism and ophthalmopathy. Amplified TCR beta CDR3 regions derived from RNA transcripts. Initially, a first-round RT-PCR of the TCR CDR3 employed the HTBI primer set. TCRdb re-derived calls from the multiplex PCR reads in MiXCR, one entry per CDR3 protein. This sample has roughly 200,000 distinct CDR3 sequences, with around 20% found just once. Sequencing used blood. Receptors were obtained from a man aged 35 to 55 with Graves' hyperthyroidism.

This sequence joins TRBV7-8 and TRBJ2-7, with 7 nucleotides matching TRBD1. V lost 5 bases and J lost 3; bases outside the gene matches: 13. This CDR3 is built from 16 residues. CDR1 is SGHVS and CDR2 is FQNEAQ in the germline V gene. This CDR3 is CASSPFFQGDGYEQYF. The CDR3 DNA reads TGTGCCAGCAGCCCTTTCTTCCAGGGGGATGGCTACGAGCAGTACTTC.

The table lists this clonotype with many counts. This chain connects TRBV3-1 to TRBJ1-1; D possibly corresponds to TRBD1 (6 bases). Germline loops: CDR1 LGHDT, CDR2 YNNKEL (reference sequence). The V end lost 6 bases, the J end lost 3 bases, and 11 bases lay between the germline ends. The CDR3 totals 13 residues. The CDR3 region has the DNA TGTGCCAGCAGTCAAACAGGGCACACTGAAGCTTTCTTT. It encodes CASSQTGHTEAFF. Variable domain in full (rest from reference TRBV3-1 and TRBJ1-1): DTAVSQTPKYLVTQMGNDKSIKCEQNLGHDTMYWYKQDSKKFLKIMFSYNNKELIINETVPNRFSPKSPDKAHLNLHINSLELGDSAVYFCASSQTGHTEAFFGQGTRLTVV.

This clonotype appeared many times. V and J are TRBV13 and TRBJ2-7; D unresolved. The CDR3 consists of 12 residues. Trimming cost V 4 bases and J 6 bases, with 10 bases left between them. Germline V lookup: CDR1 PRHDT, CDR2 FYEKMQ (reference sequence). The CDR3 region is CASSSPGGEQYF. DNA of the CDR3: TGTGCCAGCAGCTCCCCGGGCGGCGAGCAGTACTTC. Using reference TRBV13 and TRBJ2-7 for the parts outside the CDR3, the full variable domain is AAGVIQSPRHLIKEKRETATLKCYPIPRHDTVYWYQQGPGQDPQFLISFYEKMQSDKGSIPDRFSAQQFSDYHSELNMSSLELGDSALYFCASSSPGGEQYFGPGTRLTVT.